The following is a T cell receptor (beta chain) sequence with its context. What it binds is not known. The data originate from a study of cytomegalovirus exposure and HLA in healthy donors. Study overall: Earlier, 200 million or so T cells were analyzed, and about 120 million unique TCR beta sequences were found among them. General study results and limits: When analyzed later, a missense DCLRE1C variant was found to be linked to TCR beta V- and J-gene trimming.

Trimming cost V 3 bases and J 5 bases; bases outside gene matches: 5. This CDR3 has 15 amino acids. The germline CDR1 and CDR2 sequences are KGHSH and LQKENI. The PCR employed 60 Vbeta primers together with 13 Jbeta primers. Produced via immunoSEQ multiplex PCR; TCRdb's table is partial and in-frame only. The sample has roughly 100,000 clones, 77% seen once. Each donor's status was that of a healthy bone marrow donor. The chain recombines TRBV18 with TRBJ2-7, with TRBD1 matching 12 bases. This clonotype was sampled from a male donor in good health and CMV-seropositive. The material sequenced was PBMCs. In nucleotides, the CDR3 is TGTGCCAGCTCACCGGGACAGGGGGCGGTAAACGAGCAGTACTTC. Its translation: CASSPGQGAVNEQYF.